A few counts support the clone carrying this TCR beta chain. Its target is not known. This sample stems from a study of identical twins. TCRdb redid the calling of the 5' RACE reads with MiXCR, one entry per CDR3 protein. The data show about 790,000 distinct CDR3 sequences, roughly 18% seen once. Germline trimming cut 6 bases from V and 7 bases from J; bases unmatched to any gene: 10. The CDR3 contains 16 residues. CDR1 and CDR2 from the germline V gene are MNHNS and SASEGT. Study conclusions and caveats: Out-of-frame beta sequences exhibited a weaker degree of excess twin sharing.

The same data also went into a second study, on T cells expressing NK-cell markers.

The chain carries TRBV6-1 and TRBJ2-2, with TRBD2 matching 11 bases. Sequenced input: PBMCs. This clonotype was obtained from a woman under 30 in good health. CDR3 sequence reads: CASRSVAGGRNGELFF. The CDR3 coding sequence is TGTGCCAGCAGATCTGTAGCGGGGGGGCGGAACGGGGAGCTGTTTTTT.